This is a list of T cell receptor beta chains from one sample in a study of T-cell reconstitution after alpha-beta-depleted transplantation in children. MiXCR, applied by TCRdb to the PCR reads, yields one record per CDR3 protein. The sample lists about 580,000 distinct CDR3 sequences, around 27% occurring once. Sequencing was performed on PBMCs, taken before TCRalphabeta/CD19-depleted stem cell transplant. The receptor source for this set is a boy younger than two with Wiskott-Aldrich syndrome, due to receive a stem cell transplant. Both conserved end residues are trimmed from each CDR3. Fields, in order: V gene, J gene, CDR3 protein.

TRBV10-3	TRBJ2-5	ATLAQETQY
TRBV10-3	TRBJ2-1	AAETSGSSNEQF
TRBV5-1	TRBJ2-7	ASSSQGGNEQY
TRBV4-2	TRBJ2-1	ASSPGTQAYNEQF
TRBV30	TRBJ2-1	AWIKGVSYNEQF
TRBV10-3	TRBJ2-1	AISRTSGSAEQF
TRBV5-5	TRBJ2-7	ASSLVVTSGSYEQY
TRBV7-9	TRBJ2-4	ASSLGLGNIQY
TRBV12-3/TRBV12-4	TRBJ2-7	ASSPLSSGTVPYEQY
TRBV12-3/TRBV12-4	TRBJ2-2	ASSFYGSTNTGELF
TRBV20-1	TRBJ2-7	SARDLPSGGSYEQY
TRBV7-2	TRBJ2-7	ASSYGTFPSEQY
TRBV5-1	TRBJ2-4	ASSGTGTENIQY
TRBV3-1	TRBJ2-1	ASSQVLAGVYNEQF
TRBV15	TRBJ2-5	ATSREVQTQY
TRBV27	TRBJ2-7	ASSHDRNYEQY
TRBV4-1	TRBJ1-1	ASSQYYRGVTEAF
TRBV12-3/TRBV12-4	TRBJ2-1	ASSYRQGAAYNEQF
TRBV5-8	TRBJ2-1	ASSRNTGLAGANEQF
TRBV6-2/TRBV6-3	TRBJ2-5	ASSYEGGPGETQY
TRBV9	TRBJ2-3	ASTKTSQPDTQY
TRBV5-1	TRBJ2-7	ASSATSGSYYEQY
TRBV7-3	TRBJ2-6	ASSLTGGGSGANVLT